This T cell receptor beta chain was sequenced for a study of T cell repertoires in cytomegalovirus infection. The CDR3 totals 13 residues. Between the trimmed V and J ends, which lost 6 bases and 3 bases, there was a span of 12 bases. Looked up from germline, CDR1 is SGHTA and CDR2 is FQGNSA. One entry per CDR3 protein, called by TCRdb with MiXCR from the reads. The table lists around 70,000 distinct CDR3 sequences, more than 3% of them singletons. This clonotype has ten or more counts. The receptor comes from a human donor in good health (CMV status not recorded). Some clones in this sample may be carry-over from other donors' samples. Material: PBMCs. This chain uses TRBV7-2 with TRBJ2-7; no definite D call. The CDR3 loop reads CASSSPSNYEQYF. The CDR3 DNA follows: TGTGCCAGCAGTTCGCCGTCAAACTACGAGCAGTACTTC.